These 11 T cell receptor beta chains originate from one sample sequenced in a study of PD-L1 blockade in urothelial cancer. The table came from immunoSEQ multiplex PCR; TCRdb's copy has only in-frame clones and leaves some out. The sample consists of around 100,000 clones, about nine tenths of them appearing once. The time point denotes: pretreatment peripheral blood. The specimen comprised PBMCs, sampled around atezolizumab (anti-PD-L1) treatment. The receptors were gathered from a man between 60 and 75 years old with urothelial cancer.

V is TRBV11-2 and J is TRBJ2-5, with 9 nucleotides matching TRBD2. Trimming took 1 base from V and 5 from J; bases not matched to a gene: 11. This CDR3 is 17 amino acids long. Germline V gene data show CDR1 as SGHAT and CDR2 as FQNNGV. CDR3 amino acids: CASSLVPSGVMGETQYF. The CDR3 DNA follows: TGTGCCAGCAGCTTAGTTCCTAGCGGGGTCATGGGGGAGACCCAGTACTTC.

The chain carries TRBV7-8 and TRBJ1-1; TRBD1 agrees at 10 bases. CDR1 is SGHVS and CDR2 is FQNEAQ in the germline V gene. V lost 2 bases, J lost 4 bases, and 16 bases stayed unmatched. This CDR3 region has 19 residues. CDR3 sequence (DNA): TGTGCCAGCAGCTTACATGGAATATCGGGACAGGGGATTATCACTGAAGCTTTCTTT. It is translated as CASSLHGISGQGIITEAFF.

This chain uses TRBV10-3 with TRBJ2-5; D unclear. From germline, CDR1 is ENHRY and CDR2 SYGVKD. V lost 3 bases and J lost 3, with 8 bases in between. CDR3 length equals 13 residues. The CDR3 DNA is TGTGCCATCAGTGAACTCCAAAAAGAGACCCAGTACTTC. This sequence encodes CAISELQKETQYF.

The chain joins TRBV5-1 to TRBJ1-2; perhaps TRBD1 as D (6 bases). The CDR3 covers 15 residues. Per the germline V gene, CDR1 is SGHRS and CDR2 is YFSETQ. Deletions cut 1 base from V and 6 bases from J, with 16 bases between. CDR3 nucleotides: TGCGCCAGCAGCTTGCTGGGGGCCGGGGGGGATGGCTACACCTTC. Its translation is CASSLLGAGGDGYTF.

This clone was seen once. The chain joins TRBV9 to TRBJ2-7; 9 positions match TRBD2. The J segment lost 1 base and the V segment lost 4 bases, leaving 6 bases of the junction unmatched. Germline values: CDR1 SGDLS, CDR2 YYNGEE. CDR3 length: 15 residues. The CDR3 sequence is CASSPNSGGSYEQYF. The DNA for the CDR3 is TGTGCCAGCAGCCCTAACAGCGGGGGGTCCTACGAGCAGTACTTC.

V usage is TRBV28 and J usage is TRBJ2-5, with unresolved D. Between the trimmed V and J ends, which lost 6 bases and 7 bases, there was a span of 18 bases. The CDR3 totals 14 residues. Germline V lookup: CDR1 MDHEN, CDR2 SYDVKM. As DNA, the CDR3 is TGTGCCAGCAGCCTCGGTAGTCTAGTAAGGACCCAGTACTTC. Protein sequence: CASSLGSLVRTQYF.

This chain connects TRBV20-1 to TRBJ2-7; D uncertain. CDR3 length: 10 residues. Per germline, CDR1 DFQATT and CDR2 SNEGSKA (reference sequence). Trimming shortened V by 5 bases and J by 3 bases, and 5 bases separated the two germline ends. This CDR3 is CSALSYEQYF. In DNA form, the CDR3 reads TGCAGTGCTCTAAGCTACGAGCAGTACTTC.

This chain connects TRBV6-5 to TRBJ2-3; maybe TRBD1 (5 bases). Between the trimmed V and J ends, which lost 3 bases and 4 bases, there was a span of 17 bases. There are 16 residues in the CDR3. Germline V gene lookup returns CDR1 MNHEY and CDR2 SVGAGI. The CDR3 is CASSYIVGQGADTQYF. CDR3 DNA sequence: TGTGCCAGCAGTTATATAGTGGGCCAGGGCGCAGATACGCAGTATTTT.

This clone occurred once. The chain links TRBV30 to TRBJ1-1; a weak D match, TRBD1 (5 bases). Trimming took off 4 bases at V and 5 bases at J, with 11 bases between the two ends. Germline lookup yields CDR1 GTSNPN and CDR2 SVGIG (reference sequence). CDR3 length: 12 residues. This CDR3 is CAWMGGKTEAFF. The CDR3 region has the DNA TGTGCCTGGATGGGGGGTAAGACTGAAGCTTTCTTT.

This chain joins TRBV6-1 and TRBJ2-3; D possibly corresponds to TRBD2 (6 bases). With 6 bases removed from V and 1 base from J, the gap between germline ends came to 14 bases. Germline V gene lookup returns CDR1 MNHNS and CDR2 SASEGT. This CDR3 region has 15 residues. CDR3 DNA: TGTGCCAGCAGGGCTCCGGGACTTGGCACAGATACGCAGTATTTT. Amino acids: CASRAPGLGTDTQYF.

A remark on this clone: This same CDR3 is encoded by further DNA sequences in the sample. J is TRBJ2-3 and V is TRBV5-1; TRBD1 matches at 11 bases. V lost 5 bases, J lost 2 bases, and 1 base stayed unmatched. The V gene's germline CDR1 is SGHRS and CDR2 YFSETQ. The CDR3 has 14 amino acids. CDR3 sequence reads: CASRGQGATDTQYF. In nucleotides, the CDR3 is TGCGCCAGCAGAGGACAGGGGGCCACAGATACGCAGTATTTT.